Reported below is one TCR beta chain. The protocol was immunoSEQ multiplex PCR, while the TCRdb copy is restricted to in-frame clones and leaves out a portion. This sample has 340,000 or so clones; about 86% occur once, and the top ten carry 2.5% to 3.5%. This sample is part of a study of blood T cell repertoires in COVID-19. Across the study: The cDNA or gDNA used as material had been derived from T cells, B-cell-depleted T cells, or PBMCs.

Trimming took 10 bases from V and 4 from J, leaving 14 bases between them. The CDR3 sequence is 13 residues long. Germline lookup yields CDR1 MNHNY and CDR2 SVGAGI (reference sequence). The chain is built from TRBV6-6 and TRBJ2-1; weak D call: TRBD2 (7 bases). The TCR sequence derives from a man aged 25 to 40 with active or convalescent COVID-19. Sequenced: peripheral blood. Here the CDR3 DNA reads TGTGCCACCAAGGGGGGGGCATACAATGAGCAGTTCTTC. Amino acid sequence: CATKGGAYNEQFF.